Below are 20 T cell receptor beta chains sequenced from a single sample in a study of monozygotic twins with inflammatory bowel disease. Reprocessing the 5' RACE reads, TCRdb reports a single entry for every CDR3 protein and omits DNA. The sample data list about 210,000 distinct CDR3 sequences. The specimen sequenced was blood. These receptors all come from a human donor with ulcerative colitis or Crohn's disease, or a healthy co-twin of an affected twin (not recorded which).

The gene calls are TRBV29-1 and TRBJ2-3; TCRdb picks TRBD2, but there is no DNA to check that call. The CDR3 extends over 19 amino acids. In germline, CDR1 is SQVTM, CDR2 ANQGSEA. CDR3 region: CSVEFDSGPLGGGTDTQYF.

J is TRBJ2-3 and V is TRBV18; the TCRdb D gene call, TRBD1, has no DNA to confirm it. The CDR3 sequence is 16 residues long. CDR1 is KGHSH, CDR2 LQKENI, per germline. The CDR3 reads CASSPRQGVGTDTQYF.

The V gene is TRBV3-1, the J gene TRBJ2-5. The CDR3 consists of 13 residues. Looked up from germline, CDR1 is LGHDT and CDR2 is YNNKEL (reference sequence). CDR3 region: CASRQTLEETQYF.

The rearrangement joins TRBV6-5 to TRBJ1-6. This CDR3 comprises 18 residues. In germline, CDR1 is MNHEY, CDR2 SVGAGI. The CDR3 sequence: CASSFIPMGKADNSPLHF.

The CDR3 loop reads CASSQMTGELFF. The chain joins TRBV4-1 to TRBJ2-2. CDR3 size: 12 residues. CDR1 is MGHRA, CDR2 YSYEKL, per germline.

This sequence joins TRBV10-3 and TRBJ2-1. Looked up from germline, CDR1 is ENHRY and CDR2 is SYGVKD. The CDR3 has 16 residues. CDR3 protein: CAISESTSESYNEQFF.

The chain carries TRBV7-6 and TRBJ2-1. The CDR3 spans 12 residues. Germline CDR1 reads SGHVS; CDR2 reads FNYEAQ. This CDR3 is CASSFTPDEQFF.

The genes are TRBV20-1 and TRBJ1-3. Germline V gene lookup returns CDR1 DFQATT and CDR2 SNEGSKA (reference sequence). This CDR3 region has 13 residues. This CDR3 is CSASAEAGNTIYF.

The chain is built from TRBV5-6 and TRBJ2-2. Germline V gene lookup returns CDR1 SGHDT and CDR2 YYEEEE. This CDR3 region has 14 residues. The CDR3 loop reads CASSLPPYTGELFF.

The CDR3 sequence: CASSDYNQPQHF. The chain has TRBV7-2 and TRBJ1-5. Germline lookup yields CDR1 SGHTA and CDR2 FQGNSA. The CDR3 contains 12 residues.

The chain combines TRBV7-2 with TRBJ1-2; TCRdb reports TRBD1, a call that lacks DNA to check it against. The CDR3 extends over 14 amino acids. Germline V lookup: CDR1 SGHTA, CDR2 FQGNSA. The CDR3 region is CASSLWTGSGGYTF.

The V and J genes are TRBV20-1 and TRBJ2-3; TCRdb's D call of TRBD2 is untestable without DNA. Looked up from germline, CDR1 is DFQATT and CDR2 is SNEGSKA (reference sequence). This CDR3 is 15 amino acids long. The CDR3 loop reads CSYPPQAGGTDTQYF.

V is TRBV14 and J is TRBJ1-2; TCRdb indicates TRBD1, and absent DNA this call remains unverified. The CDR3 totals 12 residues. Germline CDR1 reads SGHDN; CDR2 reads FVKESK. CDR3 amino acids: CASSEDRHGYTF. Filled out from reference TRBV14 and TRBJ1-2, the complete variable domain reads EAGVTQFPSHSVIEKGQTVTLRCDPISGHDNLYWYRRVMGKEIKFLLHFVKESKQDESGMPNNRFLAERTGGTYSTLKVQPAELEDSGVYFCASSEDRHGYTFGSGTRLTVV.

The genes are TRBV9 and TRBJ1-1; TCRdb outputs TRBD1, but without DNA this stays unchecked. There are 15 residues in the CDR3. Looked up from germline, CDR1 is SGDLS and CDR2 is YYNGEE. The CDR3 loop is CASSALQGAISEAFF.

The chain has TRBV18 and TRBJ1-3; there is no DNA to check the TCRdb D call of TRBD1. Germline loops: CDR1 KGHSH, CDR2 LQKENI. This CDR3 contains 16 residues. CDR3 loop: CASSPADSSSGNTIYF.

The genes are TRBV2 and TRBJ2-5; TCRdb gives TRBD1 as the D gene, but with no DNA this cannot be confirmed. The CDR3 is 15 residues long. The V gene's germline CDR1 is SNHLY and CDR2 FYNNEI. The CDR3 is CASSGQAMRGETQYF.

J is TRBJ2-7 and V is TRBV5-1; TCRdb lists TRBD2, though no DNA is available to test this call. The CDR3 has 14 amino acids. Germline V gives CDR1 SGHRS, CDR2 YFSETQ. CDR3 protein: CASSITSGPYEQYF.

V usage is TRBV12-3 or TRBV12-4 and J usage is TRBJ1-1; TCRdb indicates TRBD1, and absent DNA this call remains unverified. This CDR3 is 15 amino acids long. CDR3 residues: CASSLFWQGSTEAFF.

The V and J genes are TRBV28 and TRBJ2-5; the TRBD1 assignment by TCRdb is unverifiable without DNA. Germline lookup yields CDR1 MDHEN and CDR2 SYDVKM. The CDR3 is made up of 15 amino acids. CDR3 region: CASSQARDRRETQYF.

The chain joins TRBV6-1 to TRBJ2-2; as DNA is missing, the TRBD1 call by TCRdb cannot be tested. Per the germline V gene, CDR1 is MNHNS and CDR2 is SASEGT. The CDR3 extends over 14 amino acids. Here the CDR3 reads CAIGQGARVGELFF.